This entry features one TCR beta chain sequence. The antigen is undetermined. This sample stems from a study of OX40 agonist ivuxolimab in advanced cancers. Study-wide results and caveats: There was clonal expansion of CD4+ and CD8+ blood T cells by week 6 at 0.1 to 3.0 mg/kg. Researchers did not determine the expanded peripheral T cells' antigen specificity. Researchers report that CD8+ T cells had, on average, more expanded clones than CD4+. Low normalized T-cell clonal expansion also characterized some of the nonresponders.

CDR3 length: 13 amino acids. Trimming left V 4 bases short and J 4 bases short, with 10 bases between. Germline V gene lookup returns CDR1 MDHEN and CDR2 SYDVKM. Sequenced by immunoSEQ multiplex PCR; TCRdb stores in-frame clones only, minus some. This sample has more than 45,000 clones, with around 75% found just once. The chain has TRBV28 and TRBJ1-2; D is unresolved. The sequencing here drew on CD4+ or CD8+ T cells sorted from blood, taken in a trial of the OX40 agonist ivuxolimab. This sequence originates from an adult with an advanced solid tumor such as melanoma, head and neck, liver or kidney cancer. CDR3 sequence reads: CASSYEAPYGYTF. The CDR3 DNA reads as TGTGCCAGCAGTTATGAGGCCCCCTATGGCTACACCTTC.